The 6 T cell receptor beta chains given below trace back to one sample, sequenced in a study of shared clonotypes between healthy human individuals. Sequenced by immunoSEQ multiplex PCR; TCRdb stores in-frame clones only, minus some. The sample shows more than 1,200,000 clones, about 98.5% of them seen only once. Sequenced sample: naive CD4+ T cells sorted from blood. Documented subset: CD45RA+ positively selected. Source of these receptors: a man aged 25-45 years in good health.

The chain uses TRBV2 and TRBJ2-5; TRBD1 matches at 7 bases. Germline V lookup: CDR1 SNHLY, CDR2 FYNNEI. The CDR3 consists of 16 residues. Trimming took 4 bases from V and 3 from J; bases not matched to a gene: 11. The CDR3 region is CASSVGVTGQKETQYF. CDR3 coding DNA: TGTGCCAGCAGTGTGGGTGTTACGGGACAGAAAGAGACCCAGTACTTC.

The chain carries TRBV25-1 and TRBJ1-1, with D tentatively TRBD1 (5 bases). The CDR3 spans 13 residues. Germline lookup yields CDR1 MGHDK and CDR2 SYGVNS. The V gene lost 6 bases and the J gene lost 4 bases, with 12 bases spanning the gap. The CDR3 is CASSNFGGTEAFF. The DNA for the CDR3 is TGTGCCAGCAGCAACTTCGGGGGCACTGAAGCTTTCTTT.

The chain combines TRBV5-1 with TRBJ2-5; 14 bases are a match to TRBD2. The CDR3 runs to 17 residues. Germline V gene lookup returns CDR1 SGHRS and CDR2 YFSETQ. With V trimmed by 4 bases and J by 2 bases, 7 bases remained unmatched. The CDR3 DNA reads as TGCGCCAGCAGCGTAGGACTAGCGGGAGGAAGTCAAGAGACCCAGTACTTC. As protein: CASSVGLAGGSQETQYF.

The rearrangement links TRBV9 to TRBJ2-7; 8 positions match TRBD1. CDR1 is SGDLS, CDR2 YYNGEE, per germline. The CDR3 spans 14 residues. Unmatched junction bases numbered 8, after V lost 3 bases and J lost 6 bases. In nucleotides, the CDR3 is TGTGCCAGCAGCGGATGGGACAGGTTCTCCGAGCAGTACTTC. This gives the protein CASSGWDRFSEQYF.

The rearrangement uses TRBV5-4 and TRBJ2-2, with D maybe TRBD2 (6 bases). Looked up from germline, CDR1 is SGHNT and CDR2 is YYREEE (reference sequence). The CDR3 is 15 residues long. V was shortened by 3 bases and J by 4 bases, with 13 bases between the two germline ends. The CDR3 bases are TGTGCCAGCAGCTCCGGGATCGGGGGCACCGGGGAGCTGTTTTTT. It yields the protein CASSSGIGGTGELFF.

Comments on this clone: Other DNA sequences in this specimen translate into the identical CDR3. The chain recombines TRBV28 with TRBJ2-7; D may be TRBD2 (5 bases). This CDR3 region has 14 residues. CDR1 and CDR2 from the germline V gene are MDHEN and SYDVKM. Trimming shortened V by 5 bases and J by 2 bases, and 13 bases separated the two germline ends. CDR3 in DNA: TGTGCCAGCAGTCTGTCTAGCCCCCCCTACGAGCAGTACTTC. This codes for CASSLSSPPYEQYF.